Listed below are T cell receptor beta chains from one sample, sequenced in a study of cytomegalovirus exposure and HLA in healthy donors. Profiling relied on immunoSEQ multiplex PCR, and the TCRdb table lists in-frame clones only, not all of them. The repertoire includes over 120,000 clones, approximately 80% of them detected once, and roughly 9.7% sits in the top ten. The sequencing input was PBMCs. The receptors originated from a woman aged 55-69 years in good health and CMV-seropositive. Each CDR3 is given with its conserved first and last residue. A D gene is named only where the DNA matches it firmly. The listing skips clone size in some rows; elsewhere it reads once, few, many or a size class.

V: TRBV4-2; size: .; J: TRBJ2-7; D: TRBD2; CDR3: CASSQESLAGGSREQYF; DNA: TGTGCCAGCAGCCAAGAGAGCCTAGCGGGAGGGTCCCGCGAGCAGTACTTC
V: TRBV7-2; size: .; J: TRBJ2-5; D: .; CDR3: CASSSTQRQETQYF; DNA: TGTGCCAGCAGCTCGACCCAGCGGCAAGAGACCCAGTACTTC
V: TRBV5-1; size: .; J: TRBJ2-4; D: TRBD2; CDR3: CASSLGSGRASKNIQYF; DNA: TGCGCCAGCAGCTTGGGAAGCGGGAGGGCCTCCAAAAACATTCAGTACTTC
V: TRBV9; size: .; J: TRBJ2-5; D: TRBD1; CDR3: CASSPSSGRGLETQYF; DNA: TGTGCCAGCAGCCCAAGCTCTGGCAGGGGGCTTGAGACCCAGTACTTC
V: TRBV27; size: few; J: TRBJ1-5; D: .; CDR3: CASSSAGPYSNQPQHF; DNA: TGTGCCAGCAGTTCGGCAGGGCCGTATAGCAATCAGCCCCAGCATTTT
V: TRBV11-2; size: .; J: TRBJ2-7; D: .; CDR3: CASSPQTSSYEQYF; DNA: TGTGCCAGCAGCCCACAGACTAGCTCCTACGAGCAGTACTTC
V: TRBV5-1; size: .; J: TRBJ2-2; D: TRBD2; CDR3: CASSLELAGGGSGELFF; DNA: TGCGCCAGCAGCTTGGAACTAGCGGGAGGAGGGTCCGGGGAGCTGTTTTTT
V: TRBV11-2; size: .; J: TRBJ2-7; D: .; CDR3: CASSPGDRIFSYEQYF; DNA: TGTGCCAGCAGCCCGGGGGACAGAATTTTCTCCTACGAGCAGTACTTC
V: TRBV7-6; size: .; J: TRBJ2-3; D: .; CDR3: CASSFRDSDTQYF; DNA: TGTGCCAGCAGCTTTCGGGATTCAGATACGCAGTATTTT
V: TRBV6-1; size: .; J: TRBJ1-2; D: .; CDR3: CASSKTANYGYTF; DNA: TGTGCCAGCAGTAAGACAGCTAACTATGGCTACACCTTC
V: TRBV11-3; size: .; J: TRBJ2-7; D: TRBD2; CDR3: CASSLEAGGGYEQYF; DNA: TGTGCCAGCAGCTTAGAAGCGGGAGGGGGATACGAGCAGTACTTC
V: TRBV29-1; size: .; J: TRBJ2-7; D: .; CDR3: CSVVSGRTYEQYF; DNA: TGCAGCGTTGTTAGCGGTAGAACCTACGAGCAGTACTTC
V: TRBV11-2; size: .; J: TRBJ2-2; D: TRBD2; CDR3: CASSLAGGPIGELFF; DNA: TGTGCCAGCAGTCTAGCGGGAGGCCCGATCGGGGAGCTGTTTTTT
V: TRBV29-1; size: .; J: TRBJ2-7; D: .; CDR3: CSVEGEGVYEQYF; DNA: TGCAGCGTTGAAGGGGAGGGGGTCTACGAGCAGTACTTC
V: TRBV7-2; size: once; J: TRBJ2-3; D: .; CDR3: CASSSRDMVSTDTQYF; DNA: TGTGCCAGCAGCTCTCGGGACATGGTTAGCACAGATACGCAGTATTTT
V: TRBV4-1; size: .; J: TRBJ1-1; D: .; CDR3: CASSQKLLNTEAFF; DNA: TGCGCCAGCAGCCAAAAATTACTTAACACTGAAGCTTTCTTT
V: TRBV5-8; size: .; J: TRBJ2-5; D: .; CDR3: CASSLMSRGTQYF; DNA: TGTGCCAGCAGCTTAATGTCCCGGGGGACCCAGTACTTC
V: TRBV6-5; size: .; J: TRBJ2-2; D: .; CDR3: CASSQTQVTGELFF; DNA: TGTGCCAGCAGTCAAACCCAGGTCACCGGGGAGCTGTTTTTT
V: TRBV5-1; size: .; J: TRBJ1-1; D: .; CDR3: CASSLDVVGTEAFF; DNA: TGCGCCAGCAGCCTGGACGTCGTCGGCACTGAAGCTTTCTTT
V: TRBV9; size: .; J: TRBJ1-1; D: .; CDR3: CASSVVPVEGGSNGEAFF; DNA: TGTGCCAGCAGCGTAGTACCTGTCGAGGGCGGTAGTAATGGTGAAGCTTTCTTT